Below, 30 T cell receptor beta chains from the same sample are listed, as sequenced in a study of PD-1 blockade in mismatch repair-deficient tumors. Clones were read by immunoSEQ multiplex PCR, and TCRdb kept only the in-frame ones, dropping some. Of around 120,000 clones detected, 86% appear once; the ten largest clones hold around an eighth. The sample consisted of peripheral blood, taken 44 weeks after starting pembrolizumab. Receptor source: an adult with mismatch repair-deficient cancer.

This sequence joins TRBV19 and TRBJ2-7; 7 nucleotides match TRBD1. V lost 3 bases and J lost 6; bases outside the gene matches: 14. Germline V gene data show CDR1 as LNHDA and CDR2 as SQIVND (reference sequence). The CDR3 extends over 16 amino acids. CDR3 nucleotides: TGTGCCAGTAGTATGCACCGGGACAGCTCCCCTACCGAGCAGTACTTC. Its translation: CASSMHRDSSPTEQYF.

The chain couples TRBV2 to TRBJ1-4; D is perhaps TRBD1 (6 bases). Germline V gene data show CDR1 as SNHLY and CDR2 as FYNNEI. V was trimmed by 6 bases and J by 1 base, leaving 12 bases between them. This CDR3 is 15 amino acids long. The CDR3 here is CASSFLGGTNEKLFF. In DNA form, the CDR3 reads TGTGCCAGCAGCTTCTTAGGGGGAACTAATGAAAAACTGTTTTTT.

The rearrangement links TRBV14 to TRBJ2-1; no clear D gene. This CDR3 has 12 amino acids. V shed 1 base and J shed 7 bases, with 5 bases lying between them. Germline V gene sequence: CDR1 SGHDN, CDR2 FVKESK. The CDR3 nucleotides are TGTGCCAGCAGCCAAGGTGGGAATGAGCAGTTCTTC. Translation: CASSQGGNEQFF.

CDR3 sequence: CASSLAGPDTQYF. The DNA of the CDR3 is TGCGCCAGCAGCTTAGCGGGGCCAGATACGCAGTATTTT. The chain is built from TRBV5-1 and TRBJ2-3, with 7 positions matching TRBD2. Germline CDR1 reads SGHRS; CDR2 reads YFSETQ. J lost 4 bases, V lost 2 bases, and 1 base had no gene match. The CDR3 has 13 residues.

V is TRBV7-2 and J is TRBJ2-1; possibly TRBD1 for D (5 bases). The CDR3 has 13 residues. Trimming pared 4 bases from V and 9 bases from J, leaving 13 bases between. Germline lookup yields CDR1 SGHTA and CDR2 FQGNSA. CDR3 nucleotides: TGTGCCAGCAGCTCCTCAGGGATTCGTGAGCAGTTCTTC. This encodes CASSSSGIREQFF.

J is TRBJ2-5 and V is TRBV4-1; a possible D gene is TRBD1 (5 bases). With 1 base removed from V and 5 bases from J, the gap between germline ends came to 14 bases. From germline, CDR1 is MGHRA and CDR2 YSYEKL. This CDR3 has 15 residues. The CDR3: CASSQGQGSDETQYF. CDR3 DNA sequence: TGCGCCAGCAGCCAAGGGCAGGGCAGTGACGAGACCCAGTACTTC.

The rearrangement links TRBV7-2 to TRBJ2-1; perhaps TRBD2 as D (6 bases). Germline V gene data show CDR1 as SGHTA and CDR2 as FQGNSA. The CDR3 totals 13 residues. The ends were cut back, 5 bases at V and 9 bases at J, with 14 bases in the middle. The DNA for the CDR3 is TGTGCCAGCAGCCCGTTGAGAGCGGGTGAGCAGTTCTTC. Translated: CASSPLRAGEQFF.

This chain links TRBV7-9 with TRBJ2-7, with TRBD1 matching 8 bases. The V segment lost 5 bases and the J segment 2 bases; nucleotides outside the gene matches: 20. The CDR3 runs 19 residues. Germline assignment: CDR1 SEHNR and CDR2 FQNEAQ (reference sequence). CDR3 residues: CASSLPSNQGARVAYEQYF. As DNA, the CDR3 is TGTGCCAGCAGCCTTCCATCCAACCAGGGGGCCCGGGTTGCCTACGAGCAGTACTTC.

The chain links TRBV19 to TRBJ2-2, with D tentatively TRBD1 or TRBD2 (6 bases each). Trimming left V 4 bases short and J 5 bases short, with 26 bases between. Germline CDR1 and CDR2: LNHDA and SQIVND (reference sequence). The CDR3 is made up of 19 amino acids. The CDR3 loop is CASSRTEYARGERTGELFF. CDR3 coding DNA: TGTGCCAGTAGTAGGACAGAATATGCGAGGGGGGAACGGACCGGGGAGCTGTTTTTT.

The V gene is TRBV4-3, the J gene TRBJ2-3; tentative D call: TRBD1 (5 bases). V lost 4 bases to trimming and J lost 2 bases, with 13 bases between them. The CDR3 loop spans 15 amino acids. The germline CDR1 and CDR2 sequences are LGHNA and YSLEER. CDR3 residues: CASSPQGGITDTQYF. CDR3 in DNA: TGCGCCAGCAGCCCCCAGGGCGGAATCACAGATACGCAGTATTTT.

The rearrangement links TRBV30 to TRBJ2-5; D may be TRBD2 (5 bases). The CDR3 runs 15 residues. Trimming pared 1 base from V and 5 bases from J, leaving 17 bases between. Germline CDR1 GTSNPN, CDR2 SVGIG (reference sequence). CDR3: CAWSGRREPGETQYF. The CDR3, as DNA: TGTGCCTGGAGTGGGCGCCGCGAACCGGGGGAGACCCAGTACTTC.

This chain joins TRBV30 and TRBJ2-1; D uncertain. V lost 0 bases and J lost 10, with 13 bases in between. There are 13 residues in the CDR3. Germline lookup yields CDR1 GTSNPN and CDR2 SVGIG (reference sequence). In DNA, the CDR3 is TGTGCCTGGAGTGTATTAATCAAAGGAGAGCAGTTCTTC. Protein sequence: CAWSVLIKGEQFF.

The chain recombines TRBV5-1 with TRBJ2-3; D unresolved. V was trimmed by 2 bases and J by 2 bases, leaving 6 bases between them. The CDR3 sequence is 13 residues long. From germline, CDR1 is SGHRS and CDR2 YFSETQ. The CDR3 DNA is TGCGCCAGCAGCTTTGGGGACACAGATACGCAGTATTTT. Protein sequence: CASSFGDTDTQYF.

This clone was seen a single time. This chain links TRBV19 with TRBJ2-7, with 11 bases aligning to TRBD2. The germline gives CDR1 LNHDA, CDR2 SQIVND (reference sequence). There are 14 residues in the CDR3. V shed 10 bases, J shed 2 bases, and the junction held 7 bases outside the gene matches. CDR3 DNA: TGTGCCACCTCGATAGCGGGGGGGCCCTACGAGCAGTACTTC. This encodes CATSIAGGPYEQYF.

J is TRBJ2-1 and V is TRBV5-1; 11 nucleotides align to TRBD1. The junction had 12 bases not matched to a gene; V was cut back by 0 bases and J by 7 bases. CDR3 length: 18 amino acids. Germline-derived CDR1 and CDR2 are SGHRS and YFSETQ. CDR3 amino acids: CASSLGTGGTGGTNEQFF. CDR3 DNA sequence: TGCGCCAGCAGCTTGGGAACGGGGGGGACAGGGGGAACTAATGAGCAGTTCTTC.

V is TRBV4-2 and J is TRBJ2-1; 15 bases are a match to TRBD2. Per germline, CDR1 LGHNA and CDR2 YNFKEQ. After removal of 3 bases from V and 7 bases from J, the junction contained 4 bases not matched to a gene. There are 16 residues in the CDR3. The CDR3 loop is CASSHSGTSGRNEQFF. CDR3 nucleotides: TGTGCCAGCAGCCACTCCGGGACTAGCGGGAGGAATGAGCAGTTCTTC.

In its sample, this clone was seen once. The V gene is TRBV21-1, the J gene TRBJ2-5; TRBD2, the table's D call, was not compared with the DNA. TRBV21-1 is assigned pseudogene status. CDR3 size: 11 residues. The CDR3 loop is CASSKSETQYF. The CDR3 nucleotides are TGTGCCAGCAGCAAGTCGGAGACCCAGTACTTC.

The chain employs TRBV7-9 and TRBJ2-5; D not certain. Trimming took 3 bases from V and 5 from J, leaving 10 bases between them. Germline CDR1 and CDR2: SEHNR and FQNEAQ (reference sequence). There are 13 residues in the CDR3. The DNA for the CDR3 is TGTGCCAGCAGCTTCCGTCCGCAGGAGACCCAGTACTTC. Amino acids: CASSFRPQETQYF.

The chain is built from TRBV11-2 and TRBJ1-1; D not resolved. The V gene lost 0 bases and the J gene lost 8 bases, with 4 bases spanning the gap. The CDR3 consists of 11 residues. The germline V gene encodes CDR1 SGHAT and CDR2 FQNNGV. The CDR3 region is CASSLDLEAFF. DNA of the CDR3: TGTGCCAGCAGCTTAGACCTAGAAGCTTTCTTT. Based on the CDR3 plus reference TRBV11-2 and TRBJ1-1, the full variable domain is EAGVAQSPRYKIIEKRQSVAFWCNPISGHATLYWYQQILGQGPKLLIQFQNNGVVDDSQLPKDRFSAERLKGVDSTLKIQPAKLEDSAVYLCASSLDLEAFFGQGTRLTVV.

The V and J genes are TRBV5-5 and TRBJ2-2; possible D gene TRBD2, 6 bases. There are 15 residues in the CDR3. CDR1 and CDR2 (germline): SGHKS, YYEKEE (reference sequence). The V end lost 4 bases, the J end lost 4 bases, and 14 bases lay between the germline ends. The CDR3 protein is CASSGKGRGTGELFF. The CDR3 DNA reads as TGTGCCAGCAGCGGAAAAGGGCGGGGCACCGGGGAGCTGTTTTTT. Full variable domain (missing parts from reference TRBV5-5 and TRBJ2-2): DAGVTQSPTHLIKTRGQQVTLRCSPISGHKSVSWYQQVLGQGPQFIFQYYEKEERGRGNFPDRFSARQFPNYSSELNVNALLLGDSALYLCASSGKGRGTGELFFGEGSRLTVL.

DNA of the CDR3: TGTGCCAGCAGTGATCCGGGGGGATATAAGAACACTGAAGCTTTCTTT. It encodes CASSDPGGYKNTEAFF. The genes are TRBV2 and TRBJ1-1, with D maybe TRBD1 (5 bases). CDR3 length: 16 residues. Germline lookup yields CDR1 SNHLY and CDR2 FYNNEI. V lost 3 bases and J 1 base, leaving 15 bases between the germline ends.

The chain joins TRBV28 to TRBJ1-1, with D perhaps matching TRBD1 (6 bases). Trimming removed 2 bases from V and 4 bases from J, with 8 bases in between. The CDR3 runs to 13 residues. Germline V gene lookup returns CDR1 MDHEN and CDR2 SYDVKM. The CDR3 spells CASSLIGGTEAFF. The DNA for the CDR3 is TGTGCCAGCAGTTTAATAGGGGGCACTGAAGCTTTCTTT.

The V and J genes are TRBV10-3 and TRBJ2-3; no definite D call. CDR1 is ENHRY and CDR2 is SYGVKD in the germline V gene. V lost 7 bases and J lost 0, with 11 bases in between. There are 14 residues in the CDR3. CDR3 coding DNA: TGTGCCATCAAGGGCGCTTTTAGCACAGATACGCAGTATTTT. This translates into CAIKGAFSTDTQYF.

The chain combines TRBV4-3 with TRBJ2-7; D not certain. Germline V lookup: CDR1 LGHNA, CDR2 YSLEER. V shed 0 bases and J shed 3 bases, with 18 bases lying between them. The CDR3 covers 17 residues. CDR3 DNA sequence: TGCGCCAGCAGCCAAGAAATTGGCTTAGGGTCTGGCTACGAGCAGTACTTC. Amino acids: CASSQEIGLGSGYEQYF.

J is TRBJ2-2 and V is TRBV9; 8 positions match TRBD2. Germline CDR1 reads SGDLS; CDR2 reads YYNGEE. The CDR3 extends over 18 amino acids. Trimming at V came to 1 base and at J to 1 base, leaving 9 bases not matched to a gene. The chain's CDR3 is CASSVHNSGSGNTGELFF. In nucleotides, the CDR3 is TGTGCCAGCAGCGTACACAACAGCGGGAGCGGGAACACCGGGGAGCTGTTTTTT. Filled out from reference TRBV9 and TRBJ2-2, the complete variable domain reads DSGVTQTPKHLITATGQRVTLRCSPRSGDLSVYWYQQSLDQGLQFLIQYYNGEERAKGNILERFSAQQFPDLHSELNLSSLELGDSALYFCASSVHNSGSGNTGELFFGEGSRLTVL.

The J gene is TRBJ2-1, the V gene TRBV4-2; 12 bases agree with TRBD2. The V gene end was trimmed by 0 bases and the J gene end by 4 bases; junction bases not matched to a gene: 1. The CDR3 has 16 amino acids. In germline, CDR1 is LGHNA, CDR2 YNFKEQ. DNA for the CDR3: TGTGCCAGCAGCCAAGATCTAGCGGGAGGGTACAATGAGCAGTTCTTC. Amino acids: CASSQDLAGGYNEQFF.

This clone was found a few times. This chain connects TRBV30 to TRBJ1-2; no reliable D call. The CDR3 runs to 13 residues. Per germline, CDR1 GTSNPN and CDR2 SVGIG (reference sequence). V was pared by 1 base and J by 2 bases, with 8 bases between. CDR3 DNA: TGTGCCTGGAGTGACGAGTCCAACTATGGCTACACCTTC. It translates to CAWSDESNYGYTF. Filled out from reference TRBV30 and TRBJ1-2, the complete variable domain reads SQTIHQWPATLVQPVGSPLSLECTVEGTSNPNLYWYRQAAGRGLQLLFYSVGIGQISSEVPQNLSASRPQDRQFILSSKKLLLSDSGFYLCAWSDESNYGYTFGSGTRLTVV.

This chain's CDR3 is CASSIGLGGYEQYF. Here the CDR3 DNA reads TGTGCCAGTAGTATAGGATTGGGGGGCTACGAGCAGTACTTC. The chain joins TRBV19 to TRBJ2-7, with D possibly TRBD2 on 6 matching bases. Germline-derived CDR1 and CDR2 are LNHDA and SQIVND (reference sequence). The CDR3 contains 14 residues. The V gene lost 1 base and the J gene lost 3 bases, with 10 bases spanning the gap.

This clone was seen once. The chain employs TRBV5-8 and TRBJ1-1; D gene ambiguous. This CDR3 spans 13 amino acids. CDR1 and CDR2 from the germline V gene are SGHTS and YDEGEE. Between the trimmed V and J ends, which lost 4 bases and 1 base, there was a span of 8 bases. The CDR3 DNA reads TGTGCCAGCAGCGCCGGGGAGAACACTGAAGCTTTCTTT. Translated: CASSAGENTEAFF.

The chain combines TRBV20-1 with TRBJ1-1; TRBD1 is a possible D gene (5 bases). Germline V gene data show CDR1 as DFQATT and CDR2 as SNEGSKA (reference sequence). With 1 base removed from V and 7 bases from J, the gap between germline ends came to 7 bases. There are 11 residues in the CDR3. The CDR3: CSARVGREAFF. The CDR3 DNA reads as TGCAGTGCTAGAGTGGGGCGTGAAGCTTTCTTT.